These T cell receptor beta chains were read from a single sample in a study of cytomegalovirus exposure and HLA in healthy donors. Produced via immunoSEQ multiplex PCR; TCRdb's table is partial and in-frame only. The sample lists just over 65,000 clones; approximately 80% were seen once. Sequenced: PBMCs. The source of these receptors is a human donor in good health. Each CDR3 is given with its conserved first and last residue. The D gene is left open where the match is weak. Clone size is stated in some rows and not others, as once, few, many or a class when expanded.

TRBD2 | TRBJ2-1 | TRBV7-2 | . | CASSESLAGAGEQFF | TGTGCCAGCAGCGAAAGCCTAGCGGGGGCGGGTGAGCAGTTCTTC
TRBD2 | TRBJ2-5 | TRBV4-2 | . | CASSQAGGGEETQYF | TGTGCCAGCAGCCAAGCGGGGGGGGGTGAAGAGACCCAGTACTTC
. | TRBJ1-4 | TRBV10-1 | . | CASSDGRVGGKLFF | TGCGCCAGCAGTGACGGTCGAGTTGGCGGAAAACTGTTTTTT
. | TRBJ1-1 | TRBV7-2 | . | CASSLALPDITEAFF | TGTGCCAGCAGCTTAGCTCTTCCAGATATTACTGAAGCTTTCTTT
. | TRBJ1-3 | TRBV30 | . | CAWSVSGLGNTIYF | TGTGCCTGGAGTGTATCTGGACTAGGAAACACCATATATTTT
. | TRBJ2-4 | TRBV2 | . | CASSDGYSVIQYF | TGTGCCAGCAGTGACGGTTACAGTGTAATTCAGTACTTC
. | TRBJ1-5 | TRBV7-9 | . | CASSSYNQPQHF | TGTGCCAGCAGCTCTTACAATCAGCCCCAGCATTTT
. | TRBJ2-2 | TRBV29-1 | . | CSVAFTGSNTGELFF | TGCAGCGTTGCATTTACAGGGTCGAACACCGGGGAGCTGTTTTTT
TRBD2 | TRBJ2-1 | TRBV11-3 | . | CASSLGSSGGHEQFF | TGTGCCAGCAGCTTAGGCTCTAGCGGGGGACATGAGCAGTTCTTC
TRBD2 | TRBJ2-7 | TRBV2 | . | CASSSELAGVTYEQYF | TGTGCCAGCAGTTCGGAACTAGCGGGGGTTACCTACGAGCAGTACTTC
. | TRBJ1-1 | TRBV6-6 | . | CASSVPPQGEGGAFF | TGTGCCAGCAGTGTACCCCCCCAGGGAGAAGGGGGAGCTTTCTTT
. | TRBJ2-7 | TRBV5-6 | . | CASRPTGRSYEQYF | TGTGCCAGCAGACCTACAGGTCGCTCCTACGAGCAGTACTTC
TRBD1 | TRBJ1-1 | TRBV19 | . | CASSPRTGEVGTEAFF | TGTGCCAGTAGTCCAAGGACAGGGGAAGTGGGCACTGAAGCTTTCTTT
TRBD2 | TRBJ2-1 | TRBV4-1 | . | CASSQEGEGAGVRNEQFF | TGCGCCAGCAGCCAAGAGGGGGAGGGAGCGGGGGTAAGGAATGAGCAGTTCTTC
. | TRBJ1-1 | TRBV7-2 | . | CASSSQGNTEAFF | TGTGCCAGCAGCTCACAGGGGAACACTGAAGCTTTCTTT
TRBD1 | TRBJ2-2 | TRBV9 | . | CASSVGADRERGGELFF | TGTGCCAGCAGCGTGGGGGCCGACAGGGAACGGGGCGGGGAGCTGTTTTTT
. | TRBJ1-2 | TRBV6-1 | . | CASRDAGVGDGYTF | TGTGCCAGCAGGGATGCAGGGGTGGGGGATGGCTACACCTTC
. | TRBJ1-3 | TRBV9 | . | CASSSEGGYGNTIYF | TGTGCCAGCAGCTCCGAGGGAGGCTATGGAAACACCATATATTTT
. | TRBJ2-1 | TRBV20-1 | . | CSARGENEQFF | TGCAGTGCTAGAGGGGAGAATGAGCAGTTCTTC
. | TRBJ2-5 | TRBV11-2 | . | CASSFNSGFETQYF | TGTGCCAGCAGCTTCAATTCGGGGTTCGAGACCCAGTACTTC
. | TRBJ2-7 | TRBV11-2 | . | CASSLDPDSNYEQYF | TGTGCCAGCAGCTTAGACCCGGACAGTAATTACGAGCAGTACTTC
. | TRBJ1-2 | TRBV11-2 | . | CASSLGRAYGYTF | TGTGCCAGCAGCTTAGGCAGGGCCTATGGCTACACCTTC
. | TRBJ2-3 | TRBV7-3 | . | CASSLGGPTDTQYF | TGTGCCAGCAGCTTAGGTGGGCCCACAGATACGCAGTATTTT
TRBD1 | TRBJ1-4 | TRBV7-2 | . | CASSQGAGGTEKLFF | TGTGCCAGCAGCCAGGGGGCAGGGGGTACGGAAAAACTGTTTTTT
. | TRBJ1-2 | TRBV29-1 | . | CSVPGEGYTF | TGCAGCGTCCCAGGGGAAGGCTACACCTTC
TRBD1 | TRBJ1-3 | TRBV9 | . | CASSVEAGGSAGLSGNTIYF | TGTGCCAGCAGCGTAGAAGCAGGGGGTTCGGCTGGACTCTCTGGAAACACCATATATTTT
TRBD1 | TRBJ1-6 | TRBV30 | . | CAWRPLGQVNSPLHF | TGTGCCTGGAGGCCCCTAGGACAGGTTAATTCACCCCTCCACTTT
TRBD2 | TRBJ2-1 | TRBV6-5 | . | CASSLAGSAYNEQFF | TGTGCCAGCAGTTTAGCGGGGAGCGCCTACAATGAGCAGTTCTTC
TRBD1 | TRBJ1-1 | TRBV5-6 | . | CASSLGRTGSRPLEAFF | TGTGCCAGCAGCTTGGGGAGGACAGGCTCACGACCGCTTGAAGCTTTCTTT
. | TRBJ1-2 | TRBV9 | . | CASSPGYQGGYTF | TGTGCCAGCAGCCCCGGGTACCAGGGGGGCTACACCTTC
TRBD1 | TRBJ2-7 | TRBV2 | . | CASRFNRGLYEQHF | TGTGCCAGCAGGTTCAACAGGGGGCTCTACGAGCAGCACTTC
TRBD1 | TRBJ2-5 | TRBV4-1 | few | CASSRGTGQETQYF | TGCGCCAGCAGCCGGGGGACAGGACAAGAGACCCAGTACTTC
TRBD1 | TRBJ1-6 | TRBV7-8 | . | CASSSKTGYNSPLHF | TGTGCCAGCAGCTCGAAGACAGGGTATAATTCACCCCTCCACTTT
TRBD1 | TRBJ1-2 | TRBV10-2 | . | CASCFRTGEGYTF | TGCGCCAGTTGCTTCCGGACAGGGGAAGGCTACACCTTC
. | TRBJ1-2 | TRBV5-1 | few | CASSLEAGFGGYTF | TGCGCCAGCAGCTTGGAGGCGGGTTTCGGTGGCTACACCTTC
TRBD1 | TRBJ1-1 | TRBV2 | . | CASSEGRQGPTEAFF | TGTGCCAGCAGTGAAGGGAGACAGGGGCCCACTGAAGCTTTCTTT
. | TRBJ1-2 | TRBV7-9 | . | CASSSIDRRANYGYTF | TGTGCCAGCAGCTCCATTGACAGGAGAGCTAACTATGGCTACACCTTC
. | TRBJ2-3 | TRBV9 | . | CASSVGGGFTDTQYF | TGTGCCAGCAGCGTAGGTGGGGGGTTTACAGATACGCAGTATTTT
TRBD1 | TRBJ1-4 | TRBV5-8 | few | CASRDRGNEKLFF | TGTGCCAGCCGGGACAGGGGGAATGAAAAACTGTTTTTT
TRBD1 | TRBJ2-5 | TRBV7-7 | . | CASSLTGDQETQYF | TGTGCCAGCAGCTTGACAGGGGACCAAGAGACCCAGTACTTC
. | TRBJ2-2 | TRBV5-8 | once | CASSLGTNRDTGELFF | TGTGCCAGCAGCTTGGGGACCAACAGGGACACCGGGGAGCTGTTTTTT
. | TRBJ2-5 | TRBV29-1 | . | CSVGGQETQYF | TGCAGCGTTGGCGGGCAAGAGACCCAGTACTTC
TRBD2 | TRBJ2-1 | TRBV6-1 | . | CASRETATGGEQFF | TGTGCCAGCAGGGAGACAGCGACGGGGGGTGAGCAGTTCTTC
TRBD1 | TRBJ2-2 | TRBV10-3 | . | CAISDGQGRNTGELFF | TGTGCCATCAGTGACGGACAGGGGAGGAACACCGGGGAGCTGTTTTTT
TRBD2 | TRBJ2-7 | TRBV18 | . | CASSPSGESYEQYF | TGTGCCAGCTCACCTAGCGGGGAATCCTACGAGCAGTACTTC
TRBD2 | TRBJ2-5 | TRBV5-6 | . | CASSPLLAGEETQYF | TGTGCCAGCAGCCCATTACTAGCGGGGGAGGAGACCCAGTACTTC
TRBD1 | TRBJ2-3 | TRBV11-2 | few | CASRDTGTGGRDTQYF | TGTGCCAGCAGAGACACCGGGACAGGGGGTAGAGATACGCAGTATTTT
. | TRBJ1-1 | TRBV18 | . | CASSLPLSGNTEAFF | TGTGCCAGCTCACTTCCGCTTTCAGGGAATACTGAAGCTTTCTTT
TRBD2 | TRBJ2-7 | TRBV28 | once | CASSLSLAGLTYEQYF | TGTGCCAGCAGTTTATCACTAGCGGGGCTTACCTACGAGCAGTACTTC
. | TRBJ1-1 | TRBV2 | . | CASRKSSTEAFF | TGTGCCAGCAGGAAGTCTAGCACTGAAGCTTTCTTT
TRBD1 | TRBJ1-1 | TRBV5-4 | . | CASSGTTGAQYEGAFF | TGTGCCAGCAGCGGGACGACAGGGGCCCAATATGAGGGAGCTTTCTTT
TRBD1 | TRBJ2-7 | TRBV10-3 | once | CAITPDRDAEQYF | TGTGCCATCACCCCAGACAGGGACGCCGAGCAGTACTTC
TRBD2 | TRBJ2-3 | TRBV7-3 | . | CASSQTGLAGGLLGGDTQYF | TGTGCCAGCAGCCAGACGGGACTAGCGGGGGGGTTGTTAGGCGGAGATACGCAGTATTTT